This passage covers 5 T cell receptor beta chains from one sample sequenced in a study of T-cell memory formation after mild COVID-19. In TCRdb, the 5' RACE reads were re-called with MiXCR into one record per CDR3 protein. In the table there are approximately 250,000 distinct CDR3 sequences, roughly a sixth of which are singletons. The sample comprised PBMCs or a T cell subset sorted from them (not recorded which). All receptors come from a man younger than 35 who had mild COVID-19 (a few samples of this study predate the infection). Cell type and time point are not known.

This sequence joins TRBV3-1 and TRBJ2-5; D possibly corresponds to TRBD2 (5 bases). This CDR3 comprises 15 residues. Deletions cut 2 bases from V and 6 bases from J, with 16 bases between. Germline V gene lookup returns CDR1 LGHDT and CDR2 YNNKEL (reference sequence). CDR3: CASSQTRTLIQTQYF. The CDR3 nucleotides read TGTGCCAGCAGCCAAACTAGGACCTTGATACAGACCCAGTACTTC.

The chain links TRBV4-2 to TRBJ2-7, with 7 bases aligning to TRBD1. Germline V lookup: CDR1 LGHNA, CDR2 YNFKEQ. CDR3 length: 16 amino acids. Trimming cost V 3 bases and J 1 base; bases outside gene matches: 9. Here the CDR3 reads CASSQERGPASYEQYF. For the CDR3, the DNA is TGTGCCAGCAGCCAGGAGAGGGGGCCGGCATCCTACGAGCAGTACTTC.

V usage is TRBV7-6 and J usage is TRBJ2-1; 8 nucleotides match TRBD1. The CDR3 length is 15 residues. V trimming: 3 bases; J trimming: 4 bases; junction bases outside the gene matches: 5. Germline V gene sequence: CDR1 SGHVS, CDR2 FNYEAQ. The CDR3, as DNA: TGTGCCAGCAGCTTTAGGCAGGGGGCATACAATGAGCAGTTCTTC. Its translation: CASSFRQGAYNEQFF. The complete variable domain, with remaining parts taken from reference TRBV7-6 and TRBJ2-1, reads GAGVSQSPRYKVTKRGQDVALRCDPISGHVSLYWYRQALGQGPEFLTYFNYEAQQDKSGLPNDRFSAERPEGSISTLTIQRTEQRDSAMYRCASSFRQGAYNEQFFGPGTRLTVL.

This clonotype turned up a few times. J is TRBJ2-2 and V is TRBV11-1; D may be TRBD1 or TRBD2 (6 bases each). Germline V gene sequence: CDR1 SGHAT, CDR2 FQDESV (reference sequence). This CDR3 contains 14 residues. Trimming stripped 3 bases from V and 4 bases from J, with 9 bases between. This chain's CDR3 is CASSLWGATGELFF. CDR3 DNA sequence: TGTGCCAGCAGCTTGTGGGGGGCCACCGGGGAGCTGTTTTTT.

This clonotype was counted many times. CDR3 nucleotides: TGTGCCAGCAGACCAGGGCTAGCGGGGATCCGGAAAGATACGCAGTATTTT. Amino acids: CASRPGLAGIRKDTQYF. The chain carries TRBV12-3 or TRBV12-4 and TRBJ2-3; 9 bases are a match to TRBD2. V shed 6 bases, J shed 5 bases, and the junction held 15 bases outside the gene matches. This CDR3 comprises 17 residues.